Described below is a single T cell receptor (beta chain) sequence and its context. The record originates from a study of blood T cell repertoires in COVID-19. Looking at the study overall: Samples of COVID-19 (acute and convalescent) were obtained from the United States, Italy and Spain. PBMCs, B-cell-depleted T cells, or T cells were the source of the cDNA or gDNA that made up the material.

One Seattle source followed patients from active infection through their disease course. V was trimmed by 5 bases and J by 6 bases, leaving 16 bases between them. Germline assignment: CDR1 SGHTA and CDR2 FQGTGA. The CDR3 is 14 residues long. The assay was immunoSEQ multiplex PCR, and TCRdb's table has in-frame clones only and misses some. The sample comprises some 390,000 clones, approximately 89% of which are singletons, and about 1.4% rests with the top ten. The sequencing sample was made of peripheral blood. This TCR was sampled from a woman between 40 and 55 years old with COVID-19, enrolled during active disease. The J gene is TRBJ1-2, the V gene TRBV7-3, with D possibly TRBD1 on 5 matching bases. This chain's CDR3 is CASSDRPGGNGYTF. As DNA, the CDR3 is TGTGCCAGCAGCGATCGACCCGGGGGGAATGGCTACACCTTC. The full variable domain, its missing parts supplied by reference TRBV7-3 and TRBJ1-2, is GAGVSQTPSNKVTEKGKYVELRCDPISGHTALYWYRQSLGQGPEFLIYFQGTGAADDSGLPNDRFFAVRPEGSVSTLKIQRTERGDSAVYLCASSDRPGGNGYTFGSGTRLTVV.